This is a list of T cell receptor beta chains from one sample in a study of cytomegalovirus exposure and HLA in healthy donors. Data came from immunoSEQ multiplex PCR; TCRdb stores just in-frame clones and leaves some out. This sample has around 170,000 clones, with approximately 80% found just once. Sequenced input: PBMCs. The source of these receptors is a girl aged 5 to 17 in good health and CMV-seropositive. CDR3s include the opening cysteine and the closing phenylalanine or tryptophan. Each record gives: J gene, D gene, V gene, clone size, CDR3 DNA, CDR3 protein. The D gene is left open where the match is weak. Clone size is given for some rows only: seen once, a few or many times, or a class if the clone is expanded.

J: TRBJ2-7
D: TRBD1
V: TRBV13
size: once
DNA: TGTGCCAGCAGCCCACGGGACAGGGAAGAGCAGTACTTC
CDR3: CASSPRDREEQYF

J: TRBJ2-6
D: -
V: TRBV4-2
size: few
DNA: TGTGCCAGCAGCCAATCAGGGCTCCTCTCTTCTGGGGCCAACGTCCTGACTTTC
CDR3: CASSQSGLLSSGANVLTF

J: TRBJ1-2
D: -
V: TRBV27
size: -
DNA: TGTGCCAGCAGTTTATATGGACTCCGGGACTCTGGCTACACCTTC
CDR3: CASSLYGLRDSGYTF

J: TRBJ2-5
D: TRBD2
V: TRBV6-5
size: -
DNA: TGTGCCAGCAGCCAGACTAGCGGGAAGGAGACCCAGTACTTC
CDR3: CASSQTSGKETQYF

J: TRBJ1-5
D: -
V: TRBV6-1
size: -
DNA: TGTGCCAGCAGTGACCACCAAGCATGGGGGGGCAATCAGCCCCAGCATTTT
CDR3: CASSDHQAWGGNQPQHF

J: TRBJ1-3
D: -
V: TRBV29-1
size: -
DNA: TGCAGCGTTACGGACACCGGGAACACCATATATTTT
CDR3: CSVTDTGNTIYF

J: TRBJ2-7
D: TRBD2
V: TRBV7-9
size: -
DNA: TGTGCCAGCAGCTTCGCGGGGGGCTACGAGCAGTACTTC
CDR3: CASSFAGGYEQYF

J: TRBJ2-5
D: -
V: TRBV14
size: -
DNA: TGTGCCAGCAGCCAACTTGGGACTTCTAAGTGGGAGACCCAGTACTTC
CDR3: CASSQLGTSKWETQYF

J: TRBJ2-7
D: TRBD2
V: TRBV18
size: -
DNA: TGTGCCAGCTCACCCGGGACTAGCGGGATTCGGGGCGAGCAGTACTTC
CDR3: CASSPGTSGIRGEQYF

J: TRBJ2-7
D: -
V: TRBV5-4
size: -
DNA: TGTGCCAGCAGCTCCAAGACAGGCTCCTACGAGCAGTACTTC
CDR3: CASSSKTGSYEQYF

J: TRBJ1-1
D: -
V: TRBV7-6
size: -
DNA: TGTGCCAGCAGCCCTAATAGTGACATCATAATTGAAGCTTTCTTT
CDR3: CASSPNSDIIIEAFF

J: TRBJ2-3
D: TRBD2
V: TRBV5-1
size: -
DNA: TGCGCCAGCAGCTTGGCCGGTGTAGCGGGCCGCGGCACAGATACGCAGTATTTT
CDR3: CASSLAGVAGRGTDTQYF

J: TRBJ1-2
D: TRBD1
V: TRBV19
size: -
DNA: TGTGCCAGTCGGACAGGGGATGGCTACACCTTC
CDR3: CASRTGDGYTF

J: TRBJ2-5
D: -
V: TRBV5-6
size: -
DNA: TGTGCCAGCAGCTTGGTCGGTGAGACCCAGTACTTC
CDR3: CASSLVGETQYF

J: TRBJ2-1
D: TRBD2
V: TRBV7-7
size: -
DNA: TGTGCCAGCAGCTTACAGGGGCTAGCGGGAGATGAGCAGTTCTTC
CDR3: CASSLQGLAGDEQFF

J: TRBJ2-5
D: TRBD2
V: TRBV19
size: -
DNA: TGTGCCAGTAGTATGGTTCACGGGAGGGAAAGTGGGGAGACCCAGTACTTC
CDR3: CASSMVHGRESGETQYF

J: TRBJ2-1
D: -
V: TRBV6-6
size: -
DNA: TGTGCCAGCGGTATCCAGGGGGGCAATGAGCAGTTCTTC
CDR3: CASGIQGGNEQFF

J: TRBJ2-4
D: -
V: TRBV7-9
size: -
DNA: TGTGCCAGCAGCTTAGGGGGAGGTACCGAAGCCAAAAACATTCAGTACTTC
CDR3: CASSLGGGTEAKNIQYF

J: TRBJ2-3
D: TRBD2
V: TRBV19
size: once
DNA: TGTGCCAGTAGTATAGGATTAGCGGGAGTCGGTACCACAGATACGCAGTATTTT
CDR3: CASSIGLAGVGTTDTQYF

J: TRBJ2-7
D: TRBD2
V: TRBV28
size: -
DNA: TGTGCCAGCAGTCCCCTGGGACTAGCGGGAGTATTC
CDR3: CASSPLGLAGVF

J: TRBJ1-5
D: TRBD1
V: TRBV27
size: few
DNA: TGTGCCAGCAGTCGGGGACAGGGCAATCAGCCCCAGCATTTT
CDR3: CASSRGQGNQPQHF

J: TRBJ2-1
D: -
V: TRBV19
size: -
DNA: TGTGCCAGTAGTATCGGTAGGGAGAATGAGCAGTTCTTC
CDR3: CASSIGRENEQFF

J: TRBJ1-4
D: TRBD1
V: TRBV7-9
size: -
DNA: TGTGCCAGCAGCGAGACAGGGGGCGTTGAAAAACTGTTTTTT
CDR3: CASSETGGVEKLFF

J: TRBJ1-1
D: -
V: TRBV5-1
size: -
DNA: TGCGCCAGCAGCTTTGCCGAGAGGCCAAACACTGAAGCTTTCTTT
CDR3: CASSFAERPNTEAFF

J: TRBJ1-2
D: -
V: TRBV27
size: -
DNA: TGTGCCAGCAGTTTAGAGACCGGAAGGGGCTATTATGGCTACACCTTC
CDR3: CASSLETGRGYYGYTF

J: TRBJ1-3
D: TRBD1
V: TRBV15
size: once
DNA: TGTGCCACCAGCCGCATTACTAACAGGGGCTCTGGAAACACCATATATTTT
CDR3: CATSRITNRGSGNTIYF

J: TRBJ1-1
D: TRBD1
V: TRBV28
size: -
DNA: TGTGCCAGCAGTTTATTAGGGGGCGCGGTGGCTTTCTTT
CDR3: CASSLLGGAVAFF

J: TRBJ2-1
D: -
V: TRBV29-1
size: -
DNA: TGCAGCCCCATCGGGGACTACAATGAGCAGTTCTTC
CDR3: CSPIGDYNEQFF

J: TRBJ1-1
D: -
V: TRBV7-9
size: -
DNA: TGTGCCAGCGGGCCAATTGGGTTTTTCACTGAAGCTTTCTTT
CDR3: CASGPIGFFTEAFF

J: TRBJ2-3
D: -
V: TRBV29-1
size: -
DNA: TGCAGCGTTGAACTACTTGACACAGATACGCAGTATTTT
CDR3: CSVELLDTDTQYF

J: TRBJ2-5
D: -
V: TRBV7-9
size: -
DNA: TGTGCCAGCAGCTCGGAGCGCGAGACCCAGTACTTC
CDR3: CASSSERETQYF

J: TRBJ2-7
D: TRBD2
V: TRBV15
size: -
DNA: TGTGCCACCAGTTCCTTGAGGGGGACTAGCGGATACGAGCAGTACTTC
CDR3: CATSSLRGTSGYEQYF

J: TRBJ1-3
D: -
V: TRBV7-9
size: -
DNA: TGTGCCAGCAGCTTAGTCCGGGGGGCTGGAAACACCATATATTTT
CDR3: CASSLVRGAGNTIYF

J: TRBJ2-7
D: -
V: TRBV6-1
size: few
DNA: TGTGCCAGCATTTTCAGGAGCGGCTCCTACGAGCAGTACTTC
CDR3: CASIFRSGSYEQYF

J: TRBJ2-7
D: TRBD2
V: TRBV9
size: -
DNA: TGTGCCAGCAGCGCTAGCGGGAGAAAGGACGAGCAGTACTTC
CDR3: CASSASGRKDEQYF

J: TRBJ1-1
D: -
V: TRBV5-4
size: -
DNA: TGTGCCAGCGGACCCCGGGGGAAGGGCAACACTGAAGCTTTCTTT
CDR3: CASGPRGKGNTEAFF

J: TRBJ2-6
D: -
V: TRBV9
size: -
DNA: TGTGCCAGCAGCGTAGGTTTAACTGGGGCCAACGTCCTGACTTTC
CDR3: CASSVGLTGANVLTF

J: TRBJ2-7
D: TRBD2
V: TRBV5-1
size: -
DNA: TGCGCCAGCAGCCTGGGAGGGTACGAGCAGTACTTC
CDR3: CASSLGGYEQYF

J: TRBJ1-2
D: TRBD1
V: TRBV5-6
size: few
DNA: TGTGCCAGTGACCGACAGGGAAGTGACTACACCTTC
CDR3: CASDRQGSDYTF

J: TRBJ2-7
D: -
V: TRBV4-3
size: -
DNA: TGCGCCAGCAGCCAAGAGTCGTCGGGTCTCTCCTACGAGCAGTACTTC
CDR3: CASSQESSGLSYEQYF

J: TRBJ2-2
D: -
V: TRBV7-6
size: -
DNA: TGTGCCAGCAGCTTAACTCCTTGGGCCGGTAGCACCGGGGAGCTGTTTTTT
CDR3: CASSLTPWAGSTGELFF

J: TRBJ2-2
D: TRBD2
V: TRBV5-1
size: -
DNA: TGCGCCAGCAGCTCGGGACTAGCGGGAGCGCGCGGCGGGGAGCTGTTTTTT
CDR3: CASSSGLAGARGGELFF

J: TRBJ1-4
D: -
V: TRBV5-4
size: -
DNA: TGTGCCAGCAGCTTGCGGGGGGGAACTAATGAAAAACTGTTTTTT
CDR3: CASSLRGGTNEKLFF

J: TRBJ1-1
D: TRBD1
V: TRBV7-9
size: -
DNA: TGTGCCAGCAGCCCAACCGGGACAGGAGGCACTGAAGCTTTCTTT
CDR3: CASSPTGTGGTEAFF

J: TRBJ1-2
D: TRBD1
V: TRBV5-1
size: -
DNA: TGCGCCAGCAGCACAGGGGGCGTAAACTATGGCTACACCTTC
CDR3: CASSTGGVNYGYTF

J: TRBJ2-7
D: -
V: TRBV6-5
size: -
DNA: TGTGCCAGCAGGGTCGGGAGTAAAGAGCAGTACTTC
CDR3: CASRVGSKEQYF

J: TRBJ1-2
D: -
V: TRBV6-5
size: -
DNA: TGTGCCAGCAGTTACTCGAACGGGAATGGCTACACCTTC
CDR3: CASSYSNGNGYTF